The 27 T cell receptor beta chains in this list originate from one sample, sequenced in a study of CXCR3-negative and CXCR3-positive naive CD8 T cells. Libraries were UMI-labeled 5' RACE TRB cDNA. One entry per CDR3 protein, without DNA, is what TCRdb gives after re-calling the 5' RACE reads. Here the sample table reports 45,000 to 60,000 distinct CDR3 sequences. Sequenced: naive CXCR3- CD8+ T cells from blood. Subset: CD45RO-CCR7+CD27+CD95- naive CD8+ T cells lacking CXCR3 (TNR3-). The receptors come from a human donor in good health. Some clones in this sample may be carry-over from other donors' samples.

This chain links TRBV7-9 with TRBJ1-1; TCRdb lists TRBD1, though no DNA is available to test this call. This CDR3 contains 15 residues. Germline CDR1 and CDR2: SEHNR and FQNEAQ (reference sequence). CDR3 region: CASSLVFGASTEAFF.

This CDR3 is CASSLGQPYEQYF. The rearrangement uses TRBV12-3 or TRBV12-4 and TRBJ2-7; TCRdb proposes TRBD1, but this gene call is untestable without DNA. This CDR3 has 13 residues.

V and J are TRBV29-1 and TRBJ2-1. The CDR3 runs to 13 residues. Germline CDR1 reads SQVTM; CDR2 reads ANQGSEA. CDR3 amino acids: CGVEGGSYNEQFF.

The rearrangement links TRBV14 to TRBJ2-7. CDR3 length: 13 residues. Per germline, CDR1 SGHDN and CDR2 FVKESK. CDR3 loop: CASSQDLVYEQYF.

The rearrangement links TRBV5-1 to TRBJ2-1; TCRdb calls TRBD2, which cannot be checked without DNA. CDR1 is SGHRS, CDR2 YFSETQ, per germline. This CDR3 has 14 residues. The CDR3 loop is CASSSLASNNEQFF. The entire variable domain, with the rest obtained from reference TRBV5-1 and TRBJ2-1, is as follows: KAGVTQTPRYLIKTRGQQVTLSCSPISGHRSVSWYQQTPGQGLQFLFEYFSETQRNKGNFPGRFSGRQFSNSRSEMNVSTLELGDSALYLCASSSLASNNEQFFGPGTRLTVL.

The chain recombines TRBV29-1 with TRBJ2-3. Germline CDR1 and CDR2: SQVTM and ANQGSEA. The CDR3 covers 12 residues. CDR3 region: CSAPEAADTQYF.

The V and J genes are TRBV7-2 and TRBJ1-4. The CDR3 extends over 13 amino acids. From germline, CDR1 is SGHTA and CDR2 FQGNSA. The CDR3 protein is CASSSLSHEKLFF.

V is TRBV29-1 and J is TRBJ2-1; TCRdb's assignment of TRBD1 cannot be checked, as there is no DNA. The germline CDR1 and CDR2 sequences are SQVTM and ANQGSEA. The CDR3 is 13 residues long. The chain's CDR3 is CSARDRDYNEQFF.

The rearrangement uses TRBV29-1 and TRBJ1-1. The CDR3 consists of 12 residues. Germline V gene sequence: CDR1 SQVTM, CDR2 ANQGSEA. CDR3 residues: CSVGVGTTEAFF.

The CDR3 region is CASKIHRDSPNYGYTF. This sequence joins TRBV28 and TRBJ1-2. CDR1 is MDHEN, CDR2 SYDVKM, per germline. This CDR3 has 16 residues.

The chain joins TRBV25-1 to TRBJ2-1. Germline V lookup: CDR1 MGHDK, CDR2 SYGVNS. CDR3 size: 11 residues. CDR3: CASSDDTHPFF.

The chain is built from TRBV7-8 and TRBJ2-2; there is no DNA to check the TCRdb D call of TRBD1. From germline, CDR1 is SGHVS and CDR2 FQNEAQ. This CDR3 contains 17 residues. The chain's CDR3 is CASSFPSGGPNTGELFF.

This chain connects TRBV4-1 to TRBJ2-1; the D call of TRBD2 rests on TCRdb alone, since no DNA is present to check it. The V gene's germline CDR1 is MGHRA and CDR2 YSYEKL. CDR3 length: 17 amino acids. Here the CDR3 reads CASSQALTSGGLNEQFF.

V is TRBV28 and J is TRBJ1-6; TCRdb's D call of TRBD1 is untestable without DNA. The CDR3 is 19 residues long. Per germline, CDR1 MDHEN and CDR2 SYDVKM. The chain's CDR3 is CASSPRLTGGSSYNSPLHF. The full variable domain, completed using reference TRBV28 and TRBJ1-6, is DVKVTQSSRYLVKRTGEKVFLECVQDMDHENMFWYRQDPGLGLRLIYFSYDVKMKEKGDIPEGYSVSREKKERFSLILESASTNQTSMYLCASSPRLTGGSSYNSPLHFGNGTRLTVT.

V is TRBV10-2 and J is TRBJ1-2; with no DNA, the TCRdb D assignment of TRBD1 cannot be verified. The CDR3 is 15 amino acids. Per the germline V gene, CDR1 is WSHSY and CDR2 is SAAADI. CDR3 amino acids: CASSKGQGASYGYTF.

The chain joins TRBV29-1 to TRBJ2-7. Germline-derived CDR1 and CDR2 are SQVTM and ANQGSEA. The CDR3 runs 11 residues. The CDR3 sequence is CSVGDSYEQYF.

This sequence joins TRBV11-2 and TRBJ2-1; without DNA, the TCRdb call of TRBD1 cannot be checked. Germline V gene lookup returns CDR1 SGHAT and CDR2 FQNNGV. This CDR3 has 13 residues. This CDR3 reads CASSFGGADEQFF.

The chain combines TRBV10-1 with TRBJ1-1; TCRdb selects TRBD1, and the lack of DNA leaves this call unchecked. The CDR3 spans 15 residues. Germline CDR1 is WNHNN and CDR2 is SYGVQD (reference sequence). Here the CDR3 reads CASSGRQGLNTEAFF.

The chain is built from TRBV6-2 or TRBV6-3 and TRBJ2-7. The length of the CDR3 is 14 residues. Germline CDR1 reads MNHEY; CDR2 reads SVGEGT. The CDR3 spells CASATPEYYYEQYF.

The V call is TRBV6-2 or TRBV6-3, the J call TRBJ2-2; the TCRdb D gene call, TRBD2, has no DNA to confirm it. The germline CDR1 and CDR2 sequences are MNHEY and SVGEGT. This CDR3 is built from 17 residues. The CDR3 is CASSFRIKTGRAGELFF.

The chain recombines TRBV13 with TRBJ2-2; TCRdb lists TRBD1, though no DNA is available to test this call. The CDR3 is 15 amino acids. The germline CDR1 and CDR2 sequences are PRHDT and FYEKMQ (reference sequence). CDR3 sequence reads: CASSVWSGDTGELFF. The whole variable domain, remainder taken from reference TRBV13 and TRBJ2-2, is AAGVIQSPRHLIKEKRETATLKCYPIPRHDTVYWYQQGPGQDPQFLISFYEKMQSDKGSIPDRFSAQQFSDYHSELNMSSLELGDSALYFCASSVWSGDTGELFFGEGSRLTVL.

The chain recombines TRBV7-6 with TRBJ2-3. Germline V gene sequence: CDR1 SGHVS, CDR2 FNYEAQ. CDR3 length: 18 amino acids. CDR3 region: CASRTPMLGGWNTDTQYF. The variable domain in full, with the rest retrieved from reference TRBV7-6 and TRBJ2-3, is GAGVSQSPRYKVTKRGQDVALRCDPISGHVSLYWYRQALGQGPEFLTYFNYEAQQDKSGLPNDRFSAERPEGSISTLTIQRTEQRDSAMYRCASRTPMLGGWNTDTQYFGPGTRLTVL.

The rearrangement links TRBV23-1 to TRBJ1-2. TRBV23-1 is an ORF; its function is uncertain. The CDR3 contains 17 residues. This chain's CDR3 is CASSQSVLEAEDYGYTF.

The CDR3 here is CSARDTLAGIAYEQYF. This chain uses TRBV20-1 with TRBJ2-7; TCRdb designates TRBD2, a call that cannot be tested without DNA. The CDR3 consists of 16 residues. Germline V gene lookup returns CDR1 DFQATT and CDR2 SNEGSKA (reference sequence).

This sequence joins TRBV9 and TRBJ2-1; TCRdb gives TRBD1 as the D gene, but with no DNA this cannot be confirmed. CDR3 length: 19 residues. CDR1 and CDR2 (germline): SGDLS, YYNGEE. The CDR3 here is CASSVVGTRQGSSYNEQFF.

The gene calls are TRBV15 and TRBJ2-7; there is no DNA to check the TCRdb D call of TRBD1. Germline V gene lookup returns CDR1 LNHNV and CDR2 YYDKDF (reference sequence). CDR3 length equals 15 residues. This CDR3 is CATSRDPTGLEEQYF. The complete variable domain, with remaining parts taken from reference TRBV15 and TRBJ2-7, reads DAMVIQNPRYQVTQFGKPVTLSCSQTLNHNVMYWYQQKSSQAPKLLFHYYDKDFNNEADTPDNFQSRRPNTSFCFLDIRSPGLGDTAMYLCATSRDPTGLEEQYFGPGTRLTVT.

The chain joins TRBV7-9 to TRBJ2-1; TCRdb proposes TRBD2, but this gene call is untestable without DNA. This CDR3 is built from 15 residues. Germline V gene data show CDR1 as SEHNR and CDR2 as FQNEAQ (reference sequence). The CDR3 spells CASSLATGGSNEQFF.